This TCR beta chain appears in the sequencing data of a study of blood T cell repertoires in COVID-19. V was pared by 0 bases and J by 0 bases, with 10 bases between. The CDR3 totals 16 residues. Germline lookup yields CDR1 SGDLS and CDR2 YYNGEE. Only in-frame clones appear in the TCRdb table, and some are missing; sequencing was by immunoSEQ multiplex PCR. This table has about 150,000 clones, just over 85% appearing once. This TCR was recovered from a man in his fifties who had recovered from COVID-19. The V call is TRBV9, the J call TRBJ2-4, with D possibly being TRBD1 (6 bases). Sequencing was performed on PBMCs or T cells enriched from blood (not recorded which). The CDR3 DNA follows: TGTGCCAGCAGCGTAGAGGAAGGGGGAGCCAAAAACATTCAGTACTTC. The encoded protein is CASSVEEGGAKNIQYF.